This T cell receptor beta chain derives from a study of T cells after yellow fever vaccination. TCRdb passed the 5' RACE reads through MiXCR, listing each CDR3 protein once. The data show about 110,000 distinct CDR3 sequences, roughly 8.9% seen once. The CDR3 covers 18 residues. The chain links TRBV12-3 or TRBV12-4 to TRBJ2-3, with TRBD2 matching over 13 bases. The receptor was derived from a man aged 25-45 years who received the YFV17D yellow fever vaccine. The sequencing here drew on CD8+ T cells sorted from PBMCs, taken 45 days after the yellow fever booster vaccination. The CDR3 here is CTCTGTETSGRFTDTQYF. The CDR3 DNA follows: TGTACCTGCACCGGGACAGAGACTAGCGGGAGGTTCACAGATACGCAGTATTTT.